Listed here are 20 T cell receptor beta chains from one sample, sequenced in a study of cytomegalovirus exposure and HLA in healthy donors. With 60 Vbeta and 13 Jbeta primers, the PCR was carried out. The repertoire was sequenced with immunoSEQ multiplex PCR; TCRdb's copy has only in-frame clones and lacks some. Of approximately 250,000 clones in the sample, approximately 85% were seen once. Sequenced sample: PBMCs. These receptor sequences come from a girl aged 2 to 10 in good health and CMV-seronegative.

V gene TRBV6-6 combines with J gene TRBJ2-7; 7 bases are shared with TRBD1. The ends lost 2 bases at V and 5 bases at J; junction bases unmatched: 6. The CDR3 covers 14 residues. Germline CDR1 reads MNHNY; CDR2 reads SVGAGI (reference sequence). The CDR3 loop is CASSYRQGLDEQYF. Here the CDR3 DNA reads TGTGCCAGCAGTTACCGACAGGGCCTGGACGAGCAGTACTTC.

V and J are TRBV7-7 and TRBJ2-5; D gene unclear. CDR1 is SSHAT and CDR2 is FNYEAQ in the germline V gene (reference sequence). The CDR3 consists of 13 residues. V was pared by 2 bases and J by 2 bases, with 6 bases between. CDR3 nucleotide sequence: TGTGCCAGCAGCTTATGGCCACAAGAGACCCAGTACTTC. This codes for CASSLWPQETQYF.

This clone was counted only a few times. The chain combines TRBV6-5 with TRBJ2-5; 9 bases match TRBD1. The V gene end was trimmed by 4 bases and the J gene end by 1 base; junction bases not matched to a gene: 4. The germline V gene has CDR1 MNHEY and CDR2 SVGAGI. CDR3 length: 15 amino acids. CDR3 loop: CASSWGQGRQETQYF. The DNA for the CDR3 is TGTGCCAGCAGTTGGGGACAGGGTCGCCAAGAGACCCAGTACTTC.

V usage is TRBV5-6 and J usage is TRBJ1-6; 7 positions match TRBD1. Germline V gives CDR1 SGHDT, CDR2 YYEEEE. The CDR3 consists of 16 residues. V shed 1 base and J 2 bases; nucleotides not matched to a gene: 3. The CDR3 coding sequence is TGTGCCAGCAGCTTGAGGGGACAGCCCTATAATTCACCCCTCCACTTT. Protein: CASSLRGQPYNSPLHF.

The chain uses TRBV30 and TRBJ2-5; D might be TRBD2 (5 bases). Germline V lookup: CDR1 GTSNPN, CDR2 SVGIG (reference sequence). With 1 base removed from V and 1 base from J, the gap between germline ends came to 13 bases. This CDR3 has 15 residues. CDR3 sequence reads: CAWSGSGKIQETQYF. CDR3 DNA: TGTGCCTGGAGTGGGAGCGGAAAAATCCAAGAGACCCAGTACTTC. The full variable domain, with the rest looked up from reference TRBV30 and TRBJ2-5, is SQTIHQWPATLVQPVGSPLSLECTVEGTSNPNLYWYRQAAGRGLQLLFYSVGIGQISSEVPQNLSASRPQDRQFILSSKKLLLSDSGFYLCAWSGSGKIQETQYFGPGTRLLVL.

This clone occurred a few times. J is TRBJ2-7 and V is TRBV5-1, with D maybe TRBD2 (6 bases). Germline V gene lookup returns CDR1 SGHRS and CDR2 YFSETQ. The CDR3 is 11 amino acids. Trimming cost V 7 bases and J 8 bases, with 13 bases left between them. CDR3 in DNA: TGCGCCAGCTCGAGGGAGGTAAAGCAGTACTTC. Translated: CASSREVKQYF.

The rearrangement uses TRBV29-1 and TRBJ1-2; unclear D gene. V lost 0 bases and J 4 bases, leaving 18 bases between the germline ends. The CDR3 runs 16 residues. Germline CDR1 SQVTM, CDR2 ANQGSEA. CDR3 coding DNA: TGCAGCGTTGAAGAATTATGGCGAACAGCTGTCTATGGCTACACCTTC. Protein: CSVEELWRTAVYGYTF. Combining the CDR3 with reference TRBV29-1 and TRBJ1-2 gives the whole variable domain SAVISQKPSRDICQRGTSLTIQCQVDSQVTMMFWYRQQPGQSLTLIATANQGSEATYESGFVIDKFPISRPNLTFSTLTVSNMSPEDSSIYLCSVEELWRTAVYGYTFGSGTRLTVV.

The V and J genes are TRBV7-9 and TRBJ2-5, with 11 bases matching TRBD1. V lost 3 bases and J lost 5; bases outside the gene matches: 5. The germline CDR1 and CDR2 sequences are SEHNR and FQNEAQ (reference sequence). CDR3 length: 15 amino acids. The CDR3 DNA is TGTGCCAGCAGCTTTTACGGGACAGGGGGGGAGACCCAGTACTTC. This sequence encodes CASSFYGTGGETQYF.

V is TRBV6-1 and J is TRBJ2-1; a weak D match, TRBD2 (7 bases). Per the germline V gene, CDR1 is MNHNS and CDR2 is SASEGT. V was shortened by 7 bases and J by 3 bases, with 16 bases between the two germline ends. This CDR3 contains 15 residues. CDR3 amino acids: CASTGEGGNYNEQFF. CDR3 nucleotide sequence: TGTGCCAGCACCGGGGAGGGGGGGAACTACAATGAGCAGTTCTTC.

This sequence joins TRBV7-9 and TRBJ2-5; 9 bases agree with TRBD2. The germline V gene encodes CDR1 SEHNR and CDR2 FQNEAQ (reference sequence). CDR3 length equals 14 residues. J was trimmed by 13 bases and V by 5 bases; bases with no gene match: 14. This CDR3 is CASSRLAADDPGYF. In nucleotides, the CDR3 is TGTGCCAGCAGCCGACTAGCGGCTGACGACCCGGGGTACTTC. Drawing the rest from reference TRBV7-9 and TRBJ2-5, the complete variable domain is DTGVSQNPRHKITKRGQNVTFRCDPISEHNRLYWYRQTLGQGPEFLTYFQNEAQLEKSRLLSDRFSAERPKGSFSTLEIQRTEQGDSAMYLCASSRLAADDPGYFGPGTRLLVL.

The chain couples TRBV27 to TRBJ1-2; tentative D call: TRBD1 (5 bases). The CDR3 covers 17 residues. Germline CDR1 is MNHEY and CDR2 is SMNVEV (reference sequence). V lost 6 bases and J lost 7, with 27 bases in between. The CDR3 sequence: CASSPRAPGQGEGGYTF. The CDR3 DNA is TGTGCCAGCAGCCCTAGGGCCCCTGGGCAGGGCGAAGGTGGCTACACCTTC.

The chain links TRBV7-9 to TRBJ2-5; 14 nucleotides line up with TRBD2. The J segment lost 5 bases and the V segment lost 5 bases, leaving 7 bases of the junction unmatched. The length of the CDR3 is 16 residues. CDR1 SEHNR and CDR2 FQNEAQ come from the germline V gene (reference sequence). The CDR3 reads CASSPRLAGGPETQYF. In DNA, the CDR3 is TGTGCCAGCAGCCCCAGACTAGCGGGGGGGCCGGAGACCCAGTACTTC. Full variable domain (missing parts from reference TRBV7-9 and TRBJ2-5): DTGVSQNPRHKITKRGQNVTFRCDPISEHNRLYWYRQTLGQGPEFLTYFQNEAQLEKSRLLSDRFSAERPKGSFSTLEIQRTEQGDSAMYLCASSPRLAGGPETQYFGPGTRLLVL.

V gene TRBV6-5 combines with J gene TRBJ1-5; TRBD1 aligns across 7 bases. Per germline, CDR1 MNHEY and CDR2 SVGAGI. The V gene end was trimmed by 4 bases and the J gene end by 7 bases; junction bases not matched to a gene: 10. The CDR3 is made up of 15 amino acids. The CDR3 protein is CASSSYHRGDQPQHF. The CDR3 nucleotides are TGTGCCAGCAGTTCATACCACAGGGGTGACCAGCCCCAGCATTTT.

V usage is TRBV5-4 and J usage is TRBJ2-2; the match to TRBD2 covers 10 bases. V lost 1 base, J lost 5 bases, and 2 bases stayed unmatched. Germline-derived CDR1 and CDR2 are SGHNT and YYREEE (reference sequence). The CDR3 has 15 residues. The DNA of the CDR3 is TGTGCCAGCAGCTTGCCTAGCGGGAGTACCGGGGAGCTGTTTTTT. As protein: CASSLPSGSTGELFF.

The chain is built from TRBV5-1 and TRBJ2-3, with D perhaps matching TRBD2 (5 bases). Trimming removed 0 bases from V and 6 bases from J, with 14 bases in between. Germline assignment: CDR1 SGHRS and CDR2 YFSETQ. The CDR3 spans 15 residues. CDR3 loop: CASSLVGLRRDTQYF. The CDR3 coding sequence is TGCGCCAGCAGCTTGGTTGGGCTCCGGAGGGATACGCAGTATTTT.

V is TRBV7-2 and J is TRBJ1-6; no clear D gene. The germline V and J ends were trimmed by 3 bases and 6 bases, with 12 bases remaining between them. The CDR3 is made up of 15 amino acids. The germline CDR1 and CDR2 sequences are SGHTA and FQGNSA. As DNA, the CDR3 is TGTGCCAGCAGCTTGTCGTGGGGAGGTAATTCACCCCTCCACTTT. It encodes CASSLSWGGNSPLHF.

CDR3 amino acids: CASSLADRNYGYTF. In DNA, the CDR3 is TGTGCCAGCAGCTTAGCGGACAGAAACTATGGCTACACCTTC. The gene calls are TRBV7-9 and TRBJ1-2; D perhaps matches TRBD1 (6 bases). CDR1 is SEHNR and CDR2 is FQNEAQ in the germline V gene (reference sequence). V shed 0 bases and J shed 2 bases, with 7 bases lying between them. The CDR3 sequence is 14 residues long.

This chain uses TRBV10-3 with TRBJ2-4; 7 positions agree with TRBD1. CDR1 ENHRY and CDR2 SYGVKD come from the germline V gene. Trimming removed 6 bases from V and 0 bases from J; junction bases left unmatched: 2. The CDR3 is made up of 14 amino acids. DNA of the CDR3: TGTGCCATCAGCCGGGACAGAGCCAAAAACATTCAGTACTTC. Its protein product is CAISRDRAKNIQYF.

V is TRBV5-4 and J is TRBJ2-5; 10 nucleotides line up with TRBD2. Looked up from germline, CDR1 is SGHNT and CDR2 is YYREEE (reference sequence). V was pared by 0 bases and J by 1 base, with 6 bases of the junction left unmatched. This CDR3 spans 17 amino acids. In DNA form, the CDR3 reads TGTGCCAGCAGCTTGGTTGTACTAGCGGGGACCCAAGAGACCCAGTACTTC. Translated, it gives CASSLVVLAGTQETQYF.

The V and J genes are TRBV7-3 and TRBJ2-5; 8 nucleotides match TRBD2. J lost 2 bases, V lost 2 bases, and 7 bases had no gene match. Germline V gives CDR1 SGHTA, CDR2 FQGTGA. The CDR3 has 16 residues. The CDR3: CASSLDGGGIQETQYF. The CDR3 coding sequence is TGTGCCAGCAGCTTAGATGGCGGGGGGATACAAGAGACCCAGTACTTC.